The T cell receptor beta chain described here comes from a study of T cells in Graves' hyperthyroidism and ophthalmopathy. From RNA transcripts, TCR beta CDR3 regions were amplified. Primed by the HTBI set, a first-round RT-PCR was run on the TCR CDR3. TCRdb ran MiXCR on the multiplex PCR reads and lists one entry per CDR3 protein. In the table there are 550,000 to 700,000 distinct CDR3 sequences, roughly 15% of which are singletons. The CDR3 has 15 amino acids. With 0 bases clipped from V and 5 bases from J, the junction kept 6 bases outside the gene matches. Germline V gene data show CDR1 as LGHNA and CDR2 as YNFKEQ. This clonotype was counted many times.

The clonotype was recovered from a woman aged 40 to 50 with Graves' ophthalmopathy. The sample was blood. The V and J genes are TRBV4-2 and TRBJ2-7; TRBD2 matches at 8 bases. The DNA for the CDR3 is TGTGCCAGCAGCCAAGAGGCTAGCGGGTCCAACGAGCAGTACTTC. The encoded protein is CASSQEASGSNEQYF.